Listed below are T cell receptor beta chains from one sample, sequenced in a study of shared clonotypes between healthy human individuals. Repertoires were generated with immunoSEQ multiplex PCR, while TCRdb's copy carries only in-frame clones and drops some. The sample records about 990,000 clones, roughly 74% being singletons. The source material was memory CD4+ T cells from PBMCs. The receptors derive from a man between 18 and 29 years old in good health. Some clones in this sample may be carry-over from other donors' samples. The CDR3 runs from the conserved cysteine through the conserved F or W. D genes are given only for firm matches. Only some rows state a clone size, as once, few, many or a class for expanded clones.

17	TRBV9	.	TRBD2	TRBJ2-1	CASSVSPGGAVVGEQFF	TGTGCCAGCAGCGTATCTCCCGGGGGGGCAGTGGTCGGTGAGCAGTTCTTC
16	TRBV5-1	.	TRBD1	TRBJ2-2	CASSETGETGTGELFF	TGCGCCAGCAGCGAAACAGGGGAGACGGGCACCGGGGAGCTGTTTTTT
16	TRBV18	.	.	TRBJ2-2	CASSPRVTTNTGELFF	TGTGCCAGCTCACCACGGGTTACAACGAACACCGGGGAGCTGTTTTTT
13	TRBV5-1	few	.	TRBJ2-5	CASSLAVEETQYF	TGCGCCAGCAGCTTGGCGGTGGAAGAGACCCAGTACTTC
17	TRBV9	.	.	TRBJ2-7	CASSSLESGTLGDEQYF	TGTGCCAGCAGCTCACTAGAATCCGGGACTCTGGGCGACGAGCAGTACTTC
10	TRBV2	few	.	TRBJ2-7	CASALYEQYF	TGTGCCAGCGCCCTCTACGAGCAGTACTTC
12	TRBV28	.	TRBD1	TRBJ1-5	CASHRGGGPQHF	TGTGCCAGCCACAGGGGTGGCGGGCCCCAGCATTTT
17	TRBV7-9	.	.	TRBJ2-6	CASSPPGTNPGANVLTF	TGTGCCAGCAGCCCCCCCGGGACAAACCCTGGGGCCAACGTCCTGACTTTC
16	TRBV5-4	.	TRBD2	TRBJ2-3	CASSRGLAGSTDTQYF	TGTGCCAGCAGCCGCGGACTAGCGGGGTCCACAGATACGCAGTATTTT
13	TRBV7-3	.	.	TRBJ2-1	CASSLGRHNEQFF	TGTGCCAGCAGCTTAGGACGGCACAATGAGCAGTTCTTC
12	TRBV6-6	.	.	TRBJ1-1	CASSLSQGRSFF	TGTGCCAGCAGTCTATCACAGGGCAGGTCTTTCTTT
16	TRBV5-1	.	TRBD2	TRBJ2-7	CASSFAFGGRVGEQYF	TGCGCCAGCAGCTTCGCCTTTGGGGGGAGGGTAGGCGAGCAGTACTTC
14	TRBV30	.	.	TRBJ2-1	CAWSGGTSYNQQFF	TGTGCCTGGAGTGGCGGGACTTCCTACAATCAGCAGTTCTTC